This T cell receptor beta chain was observed in a study of siplizumab effects on memory and regulatory T cells. Notes on the study in general: Tracing alloreactive clones into unstimulated subsets worked for only a minor fraction of them. Apparently more diverse than memory cells, naive T cells also seemed major alloresponse contributors.

The CDR3 length is 14 residues. Trimming shortened V by 7 bases and J by 6 bases, and 16 bases separated the two germline ends. Germline lookup yields CDR1 MDHEN and CDR2 SYDVKM. In each sample, roughly 10^5 TCR templates were assayed. Some clones are missing from TCRdb's copy, which holds only in-frame ones; the method was immunoSEQ multiplex PCR. The table has more than 85,000 clones, 80% to 95% seen once. This clone has a handful of counts. Its specificity is unknown. The TCR comes from a human donor in good health. The sample comprised CD4+ T cells sorted from blood. The rearrangement joins TRBV28 to TRBJ1-5; TRBD1 might be the D (5 bases). The CDR3 DNA follows: TGTGCCAGCACCCCCTGGGGCAGTCCTCAGCCCCAGCATTTT. Encoded protein: CASTPWGSPQPQHF.